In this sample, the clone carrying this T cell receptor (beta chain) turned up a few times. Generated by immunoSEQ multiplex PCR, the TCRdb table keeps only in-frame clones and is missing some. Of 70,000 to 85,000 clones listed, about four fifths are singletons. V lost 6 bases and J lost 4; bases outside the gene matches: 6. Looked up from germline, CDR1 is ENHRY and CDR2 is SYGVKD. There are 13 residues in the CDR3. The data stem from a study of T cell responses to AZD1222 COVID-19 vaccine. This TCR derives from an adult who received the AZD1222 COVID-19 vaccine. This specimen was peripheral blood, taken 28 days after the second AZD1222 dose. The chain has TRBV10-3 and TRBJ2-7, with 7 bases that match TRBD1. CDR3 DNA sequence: TGTGCCATCAGAAACCGGGACAGTTACGAGCAGTACTTC. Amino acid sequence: CAIRNRDSYEQYF.